A single sample is the source of the 19 T cell receptor beta chains below, sequenced in a study of tumor-infiltrating lymphocytes in oesophageal squamous cell carcinoma. TCRdb used MiXCR to reprocess the PCR reads, holding one entry per CDR3 protein. The sample has 23,000 or so distinct CDR3 sequences; 35% to 40% are singletons. Sequencing was carried out using esophageal tumor tissue. These receptors all stem from a male donor with esophageal squamous cell carcinoma.

The chain carries TRBV7-2 and TRBJ2-3, with 8 bases fitting TRBD1. CDR1 SGHTA and CDR2 FQGNSA come from the germline V gene. This CDR3 is built from 13 residues. V was pared by 5 bases and J by 3 bases, with 1 base of the junction left unmatched. The CDR3 DNA follows: TGTGCCAGCAGCCGGGACAGGACAGATACGCAGTATTTT. Its protein product is CASSRDRTDTQYF. Filled out from reference TRBV7-2 and TRBJ2-3, the complete variable domain reads GAGVSQSPSNKVTEKGKDVELRCDPISGHTALYWYRQSLGQGLEFLIYFQGNSAPDKSGLPSDRFSAERTGGSVSTLTIQRTQQEDSAVYLCASSRDRTDTQYFGPGTRLTVL.

The chain links TRBV6-6 to TRBJ2-5; D remains ambiguous. Per the germline V gene, CDR1 is MNHNY and CDR2 is SVGAGI (reference sequence). CDR3 length: 17 residues. V was shortened by 0 bases and J by 3 bases, with 17 bases between the two germline ends. The CDR3 DNA is TGTGCCAGCAGTTACTCGTTCGGGCCCATGTTAGAAGAGACCCAGTACTTC. It yields the protein CASSYSFGPMLEETQYF.

This clonotype was seen repeatedly, ten times or more. V gene TRBV11-2 combines with J gene TRBJ1-3; 7 positions match TRBD1. V shed 2 bases and J 0 bases; nucleotides not matched to a gene: 4. CDR3 size: 16 residues. Germline V gene data show CDR1 as SGHAT and CDR2 as FQNNGV. The CDR3 here is CASSLRGPRSGNTIYF. In nucleotides, the CDR3 is TGTGCCAGCAGCTTAAGGGGGCCCCGCTCTGGAAACACCATATATTTT.

In this sample, this clonotype turned up many times. This sequence joins TRBV24-1 and TRBJ2-7, with D possibly TRBD1 on 7 matching bases. V lost 5 bases to trimming and J lost 7 bases, with 17 bases between them. CDR1 is KGHDR and CDR2 is SFDVKD in the germline V gene. This CDR3 contains 14 residues. In nucleotides, the CDR3 is TGTGCCACCAGTGGGGAGGACAGGACACGGGAGCAGTACTTC. It codes for CATSGEDRTREQYF.

This clonotype was observed a few times. The missing conserved phenylalanine or tryptophan at the end of this CDR3 makes a read error likely. The limits of the CDR3 on the DNA are not certain, so only TCRdb's listed CDR3 is given. This chain uses TRBV5-4 with TRBJ1-2. Germline CDR1 SGHNT, CDR2 YYREEE (reference sequence). The CDR3 is made up of 8 amino acids, end residues included. CDR3 in amino acids: CASSFEGV.

This clonotype was recorded many times. This sequence joins TRBV27 and TRBJ1-1; D call uncertain. V dropped 2 bases and J dropped 2 bases, with 12 bases sitting between them. The germline CDR1 and CDR2 sequences are MNHEY and SMNVEV (reference sequence). This CDR3 comprises 15 residues. The CDR3 DNA reads as TGTGCCAGCAGTTTAGCCGGCCGGGGAAACACTGAAGCTTTCTTT. Encoded protein: CASSLAGRGNTEAFF.

This clonotype was observed many times. This sequence joins TRBV6-1 and TRBJ2-7; possible D gene TRBD1, 5 bases. The CDR3 extends over 14 amino acids. Germline V gene sequence: CDR1 MNHNS, CDR2 SASEGT. V dropped 7 bases and J dropped 5 bases, with 18 bases sitting between them. CDR3 loop: CASTGPQGPHEQYF. The CDR3 DNA follows: TGTGCCAGCACTGGTCCCCAGGGTCCCCACGAGCAGTACTTC.

This clonotype was seen at least ten times. The genes are TRBV15 and TRBJ2-4; D possibly matches TRBD1 or TRBD2 (5 bases each). From germline, CDR1 is LNHNV and CDR2 YYDKDF (reference sequence). The CDR3 is made up of 15 amino acids. The V end was cut by 4 bases, the J end by 7 bases, with 17 bases between. CDR3 amino acids: CATSTRNAGTNIQYF. The CDR3 DNA reads TGTGCCACCAGCACTAGGAACGCTGGGACGAACATTCAGTACTTC.

This clonotype appeared many times. In nucleotides, the CDR3 is TGTGCCAGCAGACACGACCGAGGGACAGGGGGCTACGAGCAGTACTTC. Amino acid sequence: CASRHDRGTGGYEQYF. V is TRBV7-9 and J is TRBJ2-7, with 11 bases fitting TRBD1. This CDR3 comprises 16 residues. CDR1 is SEHNR, CDR2 FQNEAQ, per germline (reference sequence). V was clipped by 6 bases and J by 3 bases; unmatched bases: 10.

CDR3 bases: TGTGCCAGCAGCTTAGGGCCGCAGGGGGATACGCAGTATTTT. Translated, it gives CASSLGPQGDTQYF. J is TRBJ2-3 and V is TRBV7-6, with D perhaps matching TRBD1 (6 bases). Germline V gene sequence: CDR1 SGHVS, CDR2 FNYEAQ. The CDR3 totals 14 residues. The V and J ends lost 1 base and 6 bases respectively, with 11 bases between them. The variable domain in full, completed from reference TRBV7-6 and TRBJ2-3, reads GAGVSQSPRYKVTKRGQDVALRCDPISGHVSLYWYRQALGQGPEFLTYFNYEAQQDKSGLPNDRFSAERPEGSISTLTIQRTEQRDSAMYRCASSLGPQGDTQYFGPGTRLTVL.

This clonotype was counted only a few times. The chain uses TRBV9 and TRBJ1-2; 9 nucleotides agree with TRBD1. This CDR3 comprises 15 residues. After removal of 2 bases from V and 1 base from J, the junction contained 3 bases not matched to a gene. Germline V gene data show CDR1 as SGDLS and CDR2 as YYNGEE. The CDR3 bases are TGTGCCAGCAGCGTGGCGGGACAGGGTAACTATGGCTACACCTTC. Translating it yields CASSVAGQGNYGYTF. Full variable domain (remainder filled in from reference TRBV9 and TRBJ1-2): DSGVTQTPKHLITATGQRVTLRCSPRSGDLSVYWYQQSLDQGLQFLIQYYNGEERAKGNILERFSAQQFPDLHSELNLSSLELGDSALYFCASSVAGQGNYGYTFGSGTRLTVV.

Only one count was recorded for this clonotype. One end of the junction fails to match germline, which may point to a read error. The chain combines TRBV27 with TRBJ2-5; possible D gene TRBD1, 5 bases. The length of the CDR3 is 13 residues. Germline V gene lookup returns CDR1 MNHEY and CDR2 SMNVEV (reference sequence). The CDR3 region is CASSDRSTATPFF. CDR3 nucleotide sequence: TGTGCCAGCAGTGACCGGTCGACAGCAACTCCGTTCTTC.

This chain links TRBV5-1 with TRBJ2-7; a weak D match, TRBD2 (5 bases). The DNA end favors TRBJ2-1, so the J call may be wrong. The germline V gene has CDR1 SGHRS and CDR2 YFSETQ. CDR3 size: 17 residues. For the CDR3, the DNA is TGCGCCAGCAGCTTGAGTTCTAGCTTGAGCTCCTACAATGAGCAGTTCTTC. Protein product: CASSLSSSLSSYNEQFF.

This clonotype was picked up many times. This chain connects TRBV19 to TRBJ2-1; possibly TRBD1 or TRBD2 for D (5 bases each). V was cut by 5 bases and J by 4 bases, with 15 bases left in between. The CDR3 extends over 15 amino acids. Germline CDR1 LNHDA, CDR2 SQIVND (reference sequence). CDR3 in amino acids: CASSDSGWEYNEQFF. The CDR3 DNA follows: TGTGCCAGTAGTGACAGTGGTTGGGAGTACAATGAGCAGTTCTTC.

This chain joins TRBV11-2 and TRBJ2-1; TRBD2 is a possible D gene (6 bases). CDR3 length: 15 residues. CDR1 and CDR2 (germline): SGHAT, FQNNGV. V was clipped by 3 bases and J by 5 bases, with 14 bases between them. As DNA, the CDR3 is TGTGCCAGCAGCTTCGGAGGACTATACCACAATGAGCAGTTCTTC. Amino acids: CASSFGGLYHNEQFF.

This clonotype was detected many times. V and J are TRBV27 and TRBJ2-1, with TRBD1 identical over 9 bases. The J call may be wrong; the DNA end is better matched by TRBJ2-7. This CDR3 spans 15 amino acids. Germline-derived CDR1 and CDR2 are MNHEY and SMNVEV (reference sequence). This CDR3 is CASINRGLYYNEQYF. CDR3 nucleotides: TGTGCCAGCATCAACAGGGGGCTCTACTACAATGAGCAGTACTTC.

This clonotype has at least ten counts. The chain has TRBV5-1 and TRBJ2-7; D possibly matches TRBD1 or TRBD2 (8 bases each). This CDR3 is 18 amino acids long. V dropped 0 bases and J dropped 0 bases, with 19 bases sitting between them. The germline V gene encodes CDR1 SGHRS and CDR2 YFSETQ. As DNA, the CDR3 is TGCGCCAGCAGCTTGGCTCAGGGGGCGGCGGGAGGCTCCTACGAGCAGTACTTC. It specifies CASSLAQGAAGGSYEQYF.

As concerns this clonotype: It is likely a read error, because the conserved phenylalanine at the end of the CDR3 is missing. The DNA is omitted, as the CDR3 cannot be located on it reliably, and the CDR3 follows TCRdb's listing. The chain carries TRBV7-2 and TRBJ2-5; the table's D call, TRBD2, was not checked against the DNA. Germline V CDR1 and CDR2: SGHTA, FQGNSA. Including both end residues, the CDR3 is 18 amino acids long. CDR3 residues: CASSPSEPRVAIIHPSTS.

The chain employs TRBV5-3 and TRBJ2-1, with D tentatively TRBD2 (6 bases). The J call is in doubt because the DNA end fits TRBJ2-3 better. TRBV5-3 is known as an ORF, though its function is uncertain. CDR3 length: 13 amino acids. The CDR3: CASSQQLEGTQYF. In nucleotides, the CDR3 is TGTGCCAGCAGTCAACAATTGGAGGGTACGCAGTATTTT.